These 31 T cell receptor beta chains share one sample of origin, sequenced in a study of cytomegalovirus exposure and HLA in healthy donors. Both 60 Vbeta primers and 13 Jbeta primers went into the PCR. Produced via immunoSEQ multiplex PCR; TCRdb's table is partial and in-frame only. Of about 150,000 clones in the sample, roughly 80% were seen once. Sequencing was performed on PBMCs. The source is a male donor in good health and CMV-seronegative.

V usage is TRBV27 and J usage is TRBJ2-7; D may be TRBD1 (6 bases). V was cut by 8 bases and J by 3 bases, with 17 bases left in between. The CDR3 loop spans 14 amino acids. Germline V gives CDR1 MNHEY, CDR2 SMNVEV (reference sequence). The CDR3, as DNA: TGTGCCAGCGGAACGGTGGACAGTTACTACGAGCAGTACTTC. This codes for CASGTVDSYYEQYF.

The chain has TRBV19 and TRBJ2-7, with 7 bases matching TRBD1. There are 14 residues in the CDR3. CDR1 is LNHDA, CDR2 SQIVND, per germline (reference sequence). V shed 8 bases and J 0 bases; nucleotides not matched to a gene: 7. The CDR3 DNA sequence: TGTGCCAGTGCGGACAGGTACGACTCCTACGAGCAGTACTTC. Its translation: CASADRYDSYEQYF.

The chain couples TRBV7-9 to TRBJ1-6; tentative D call: TRBD1 (5 bases). V was pared by 5 bases and J by 2 bases, with 13 bases between. CDR3 length: 16 amino acids. CDR1 and CDR2 from the germline V gene are SEHNR and FQNEAQ (reference sequence). CDR3: CASSPGQGTYNSPLHF. CDR3 DNA: TGTGCCAGCAGCCCTGGACAAGGGACCTATAATTCACCCCTCCACTTT.

V is TRBV5-6 and J is TRBJ1-1; D gene uncertain. The CDR3 loop spans 14 amino acids. Trimming shortened V by 1 base and J by 0 bases, and 7 bases separated the two germline ends. Germline V gives CDR1 SGHDT, CDR2 YYEEEE. The DNA of the CDR3 is TGTGCCAGCAGCTTGCCAGTGATGAACACTGAAGCTTTCTTT. It translates to CASSLPVMNTEAFF.

The table lists this clone with a few counts. The chain employs TRBV5-1 and TRBJ2-7; 8 bases align to TRBD2. Germline trimming cut 0 bases from V and 4 bases from J; bases unmatched to any gene: 3. Germline V CDR1 and CDR2: SGHRS, YFSETQ. CDR3 length equals 14 residues. The chain's CDR3 is CASSLGSGGYEQYF. CDR3 DNA sequence: TGCGCCAGCAGCTTGGGGAGCGGGGGTTACGAGCAGTACTTC.

The rearrangement links TRBV10-3 to TRBJ2-7; D perhaps matches TRBD1 (6 bases). The CDR3 runs to 16 residues. From germline, CDR1 is ENHRY and CDR2 SYGVKD. V shed 3 bases and J shed 3 bases, with 18 bases lying between them. CDR3 sequence: CAISDPGKGVFYEQYF. CDR3 DNA sequence: TGTGCCATCAGTGACCCCGGGAAGGGGGTTTTCTACGAGCAGTACTTC.

A few counts support this clone. The chain links TRBV11-2 to TRBJ2-3; D unresolved. Looked up from germline, CDR1 is SGHAT and CDR2 is FQNNGV. The CDR3 covers 15 residues. V gave up 5 bases and J gave up 4 bases, with 16 bases separating them. CDR3 sequence: CASSPPPEPPDTQYF. CDR3 DNA: TGTGCCAGCAGCCCACCGCCAGAACCGCCAGATACGCAGTATTTT.

This clone turned up a few times. This sequence joins TRBV5-5 and TRBJ2-5, with a weak D call TRBD1 (6 bases). Trimming shortened V by 2 bases and J by 2 bases, and 16 bases separated the two germline ends. The CDR3 length is 16 residues. Germline V gene data show CDR1 as SGHKS and CDR2 as YYEKEE (reference sequence). In nucleotides, the CDR3 is TGTGCCAGCAGCTTATCCCCAAGCGGACAGCAAGAGACCCAGTACTTC. This sequence encodes CASSLSPSGQQETQYF.

This chain connects TRBV5-5 to TRBJ2-7; D perhaps matches TRBD1 (6 bases). Per germline, CDR1 SGHKS and CDR2 YYEKEE (reference sequence). This CDR3 contains 13 residues. The V end was cut by 4 bases, the J end by 2 bases, with 10 bases between. CDR3 sequence (DNA): TGTGCCAGCAGCCACAGGGAAACCTACGAGCAGTACTTC. Residues: CASSHRETYEQYF.

The chain uses TRBV5-6 and TRBJ2-7, with D possibly being TRBD1 (5 bases). This CDR3 is built from 13 residues. The germline V gene has CDR1 SGHDT and CDR2 YYEEEE. Trimming pared 1 base from V and 4 bases from J, leaving 9 bases between. In DNA, the CDR3 is TGTGCCAGCAGCTTGAGGGGTATTTACGAGCAGTACTTC. The encoded protein is CASSLRGIYEQYF.

The V call is TRBV4-3, the J call TRBJ2-2; D possibly corresponds to TRBD1 (5 bases). Germline CDR1 and CDR2: LGHNA and YSLEER. The CDR3 spans 17 residues. The V and J ends lost 5 bases and 5 bases respectively, with 21 bases between them. The CDR3 loop is CASSVRPQGGRTGELFF. The CDR3 nucleotides are TGCGCCAGCAGCGTACGCCCCCAGGGCGGAAGGACCGGGGAGCTGTTTTTT.

The rearrangement links TRBV5-1 to TRBJ1-1; no definite D call. Trimming cost V 0 bases and J 0 bases, with 12 bases left between them. From germline, CDR1 is SGHRS and CDR2 YFSETQ. CDR3 length: 16 residues. As DNA, the CDR3 is TGCGCCAGCAGCTTGGTGGGCCCAGCTATGAACACTGAAGCTTTCTTT. Translated: CASSLVGPAMNTEAFF.

This clone was seen a few times. The chain recombines TRBV7-2 with TRBJ1-2; 8 nucleotides match TRBD1. Germline CDR1 is SGHTA and CDR2 is FQGNSA. The CDR3 is 14 amino acids. V shed 5 bases and J 7 bases; nucleotides not matched to a gene: 9. Written as DNA, the CDR3 is TGTGCCAGCAGCAGAGGACAGGGATCGGTTGGCTACACCTTC. Translation: CASSRGQGSVGYTF.

The chain combines TRBV6-1 with TRBJ2-1; TRBD1 might be the D (6 bases). CDR3 length equals 14 residues. V lost 5 bases and J lost 4, with 12 bases in between. Germline assignment: CDR1 MNHNS and CDR2 SASEGT. This CDR3 is CASSTRQAYNEQFF. CDR3 coding DNA: TGTGCCAGCAGTACCCGACAGGCGTACAATGAGCAGTTCTTC.

This chain joins TRBV2 and TRBJ2-2; 13 nucleotides agree with TRBD2. The CDR3 has 15 amino acids. Unmatched junction bases numbered 1, after V lost 4 bases and J lost 5 bases. CDR1 SNHLY and CDR2 FYNNEI come from the germline V gene. The CDR3 DNA reads as TGTGCCAGCAGTGGACTAGCGGGGGGTACCGGGGAGCTGTTTTTT. It translates to CASSGLAGGTGELFF.

Turning to this clone: Other DNA sequences within the sample encode an identical CDR3. This chain joins TRBV18 and TRBJ1-1; D is unclear. The CDR3 length is 13 residues. Germline CDR1 and CDR2: KGHSH and LQKENI. Trimming removed 3 bases from V and 1 base from J, with 6 bases in between. CDR3 coding DNA: TGTGCCAGCTCACCCACAGAGAACACTGAAGCTTTCTTT. Translation: CASSPTENTEAFF.

The CDR3 nucleotides are TGTGCCAGCAGCTTAATGGTAGCGGGGCGTTTTGGTGGGGCCAACGTCCTGACTTTC. Translating gives CASSLMVAGRFGGANVLTF. The chain has TRBV7-2 and TRBJ2-6; the match to TRBD2 covers 8 bases. V lost 2 bases to trimming and J lost 3 bases; unmatched junction nucleotides: 12. Per the germline V gene, CDR1 is SGHTA and CDR2 is FQGNSA. The CDR3 is made up of 19 amino acids.

CDR3: CASSDRGNTEAFF. The CDR3 coding sequence is TGTGCCAGCAGTGATAGGGGGAACACTGAAGCTTTCTTT. V gene TRBV6-1 combines with J gene TRBJ1-1; maybe TRBD1 (5 bases). V lost 3 bases, J lost 1 base, and 6 bases lay in between. The germline CDR1 and CDR2 sequences are MNHNS and SASEGT. This CDR3 has 13 residues.

This clone was seen a few times. The CDR3 DNA follows: TGTGCCAGCAGCTCACAGACAGCCCTCGCGAACACCGGGGAGCTGTTTTTT. Translated, it gives CASSSQTALANTGELFF. The gene calls are TRBV5-4 and TRBJ2-2; D possibly corresponds to TRBD1 (5 bases). Trimming removed 3 bases at V and 0 bases at J, with 15 bases between. Germline CDR1 and CDR2: SGHNT and YYREEE (reference sequence). The CDR3 covers 17 residues.

V usage is TRBV11-2 and J usage is TRBJ2-1, with D possibly being TRBD1 (6 bases). The V gene's germline CDR1 is SGHAT and CDR2 FQNNGV. The CDR3 sequence is 15 residues long. Trimming cost V 3 bases and J 4 bases, with 13 bases left between them. CDR3 sequence: CASSLGVQGYNEQFF. The CDR3, as DNA: TGTGCCAGCAGCTTGGGCGTGCAGGGGTACAATGAGCAGTTCTTC.

This clone was counted once. The chain links TRBV6-6 to TRBJ1-1, with D tentatively TRBD1 (5 bases). This CDR3 spans 14 amino acids. Looked up from germline, CDR1 is MNHNY and CDR2 is SVGAGI (reference sequence). V shed 10 bases and J shed 5 bases, with 20 bases lying between them. The CDR3 coding sequence is TGTGCCACCGCACTTGGGGGAGGGAGGACTGAAGCTTTCTTT. It is translated as CATALGGGRTEAFF.

This chain uses TRBV9 with TRBJ1-2; the D is unclear. The CDR3 consists of 14 residues. The germline V gene has CDR1 SGDLS and CDR2 YYNGEE. Trimming stripped 4 bases from V and 4 bases from J, with 14 bases between. The CDR3 DNA reads TGTGCCAGCAGCCCAGTCCCTTCCCCCTATGGCTACACCTTC. The encoded protein is CASSPVPSPYGYTF.

This clone was counted a few times. The chain combines TRBV4-3 with TRBJ2-1; 10 nucleotides line up with TRBD1. The germline CDR1 and CDR2 sequences are LGHNA and YSLEER. The length of the CDR3 is 19 residues. With 2 bases clipped from V and 2 bases from J, the junction kept 12 bases outside the gene matches. CDR3 in amino acids: CASSQNPAGTGVPYNEQFF. Here the CDR3 DNA reads TGCGCCAGCAGCCAAAACCCCGCCGGGACAGGGGTTCCCTACAATGAGCAGTTCTTC.

The chain employs TRBV11-3 and TRBJ1-1, with a tentative D call TRBD1 (5 bases). The ends were cut back, 5 bases at V and 0 bases at J, with 7 bases in the middle. Germline V lookup: CDR1 SGHNT, CDR2 YENEEA. The CDR3 contains 13 residues. For the CDR3, the DNA is TGTGCCAGCAGCATGACAGTGAACACTGAAGCTTTCTTT. It translates to CASSMTVNTEAFF.

The chain couples TRBV10-3 to TRBJ2-5; perhaps TRBD1 as D (5 bases). Germline CDR1 and CDR2: ENHRY and SYGVKD. The CDR3 has 13 amino acids. Trimming took 11 bases from V and 4 from J, leaving 17 bases between them. The CDR3 coding sequence is TGTGCCGCCAAAACGCCAGGGCGAGAGACCCAGTACTTC. This encodes CAAKTPGRETQYF.

V and J are TRBV4-1 and TRBJ2-1; the D gene is possibly TRBD2 (6 bases). V lost 0 bases to trimming and J lost 4 bases, with 10 bases between them. CDR1 is MGHRA and CDR2 is YSYEKL in the germline V gene. The CDR3 spans 15 residues. This CDR3 reads CASSQERRGYNEQFF. As DNA, the CDR3 is TGCGCCAGCAGCCAAGAGAGGCGGGGTTACAATGAGCAGTTCTTC.

This clone came up once. The rearrangement links TRBV5-1 to TRBJ1-3, with D uncertain. Trimming cost V 0 bases and J 0 bases, with 7 bases left between them. Germline V gene data show CDR1 as SGHRS and CDR2 as YFSETQ. This CDR3 comprises 15 residues. DNA of the CDR3: TGCGCCAGCAGCTTGGACGGGAGCTCTGGAAACACCATATATTTT. It translates to CASSLDGSSGNTIYF.

For this clone: Additional DNA sequences in this sample encode the identical CDR3. The chain combines TRBV4-1 with TRBJ1-3; D is undetermined. In germline, CDR1 is MGHRA, CDR2 YSYEKL. Trimming left V 3 bases short and J 1 base short, with 4 bases between. CDR3 length: 13 residues. CDR3 coding DNA: TGCGCCAGCAGCCAGCGATCTGGAAACACCATATATTTT. Amino acids: CASSQRSGNTIYF.

This clone has just one count. This sequence joins TRBV5-1 and TRBJ1-1; 8 nucleotides agree with TRBD1. With 3 bases clipped from V and 3 bases from J, the junction kept 7 bases outside the gene matches. CDR3 size: 15 residues. CDR1 is SGHRS, CDR2 YFSETQ, per germline. The CDR3 region is CASSSDRVGYTEAFF. CDR3 in DNA: TGCGCCAGCAGCTCGGACAGGGTAGGATACACTGAAGCTTTCTTT.

The CDR3, as DNA: TGTGCCAGCAGCCCCCGGCAGGGTCTTTATAATTCACCCCTCCACTTT. It encodes CASSPRQGLYNSPLHF. The chain joins TRBV7-2 to TRBJ1-6; TRBD1 is a possible D gene (5 bases). The CDR3 loop spans 16 amino acids. Between the trimmed V and J ends, which lost 5 bases and 4 bases, there was a span of 15 bases. Germline V gives CDR1 SGHTA, CDR2 FQGNSA.

Here the CDR3 reads CASSLFQSYEQYF. CDR3 coding DNA: TGTGCCAGCAGCTTGTTCCAATCCTACGAGCAGTACTTC. V usage is TRBV5-6 and J usage is TRBJ2-7; D uncertain. The CDR3 consists of 13 residues. CDR1 is SGHDT, CDR2 YYEEEE, per germline. V was clipped by 1 base and J by 1 base, with 6 bases between them.